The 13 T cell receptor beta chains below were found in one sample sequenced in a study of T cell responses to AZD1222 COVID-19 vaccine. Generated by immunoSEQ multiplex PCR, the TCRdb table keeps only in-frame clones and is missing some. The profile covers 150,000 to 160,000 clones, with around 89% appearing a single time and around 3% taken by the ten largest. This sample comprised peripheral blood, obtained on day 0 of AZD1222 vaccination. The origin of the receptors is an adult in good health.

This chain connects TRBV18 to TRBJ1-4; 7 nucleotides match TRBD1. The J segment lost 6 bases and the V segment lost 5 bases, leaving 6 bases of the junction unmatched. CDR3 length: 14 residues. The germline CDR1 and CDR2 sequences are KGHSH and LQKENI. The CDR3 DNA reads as TGTGCCAGCTCAGACAGGGCTCCTGATGAAAAACTGTTTTTT. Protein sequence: CASSDRAPDEKLFF.

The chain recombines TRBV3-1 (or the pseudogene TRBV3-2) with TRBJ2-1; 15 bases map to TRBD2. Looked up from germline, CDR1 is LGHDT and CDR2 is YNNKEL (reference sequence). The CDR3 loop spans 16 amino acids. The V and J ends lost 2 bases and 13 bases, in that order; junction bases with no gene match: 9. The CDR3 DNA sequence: TGTGCCAGCAGCCAAACCCCCGGGACTAGCGGGGGGCCACAGTTCTTC. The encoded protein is CASSQTPGTSGGPQFF.

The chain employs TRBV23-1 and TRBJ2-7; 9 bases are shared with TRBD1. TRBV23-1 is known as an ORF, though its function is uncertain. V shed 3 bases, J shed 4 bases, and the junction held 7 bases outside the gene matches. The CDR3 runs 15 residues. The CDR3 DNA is TGCGCCAGCAGTCATCCCGGGACAGGGATTTACGAGCAGTACTTC. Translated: CASSHPGTGIYEQYF.

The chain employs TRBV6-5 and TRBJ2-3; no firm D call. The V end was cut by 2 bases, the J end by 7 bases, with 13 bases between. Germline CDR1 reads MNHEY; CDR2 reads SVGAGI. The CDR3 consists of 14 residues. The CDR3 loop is CASSYPGQRNTQYF. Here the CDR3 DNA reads TGTGCCAGCAGTTACCCCGGTCAACGGAATACGCAGTATTTT.

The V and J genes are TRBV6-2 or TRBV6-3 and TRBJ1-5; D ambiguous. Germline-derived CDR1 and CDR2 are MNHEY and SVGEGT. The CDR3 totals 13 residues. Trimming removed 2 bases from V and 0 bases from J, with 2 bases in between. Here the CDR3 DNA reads TGTGCCAGCAGTTACCTTAGCAATCAGCCCCAGCATTTT. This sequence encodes CASSYLSNQPQHF.

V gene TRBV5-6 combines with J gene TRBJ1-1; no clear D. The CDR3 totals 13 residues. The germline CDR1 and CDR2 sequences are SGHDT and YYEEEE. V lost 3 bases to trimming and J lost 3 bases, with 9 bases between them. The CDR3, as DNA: TGTGCCAGCAGCTGGTACACCGACACTGAAGCTTTCTTT. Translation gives CASSWYTDTEAFF. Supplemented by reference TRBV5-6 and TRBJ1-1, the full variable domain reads DAGVTQSPTHLIKTRGQQVTLRCSPKSGHDTVSWYQQALGQGPQFIFQYYEEEERQRGNFPDRFSGHQFPNYSSELNVNALLLGDSALYLCASSWYTDTEAFFGQGTRLTVV.

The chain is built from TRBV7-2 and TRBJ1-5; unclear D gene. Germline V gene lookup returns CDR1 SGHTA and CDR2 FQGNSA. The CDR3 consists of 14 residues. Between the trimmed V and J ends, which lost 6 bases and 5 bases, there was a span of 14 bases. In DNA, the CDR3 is TGTGCCAGCAGTCCTACATGGCGGGATCAGCCCCAGCATTTT. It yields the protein CASSPTWRDQPQHF.

CDR3 bases: TGTGCCAGCAGCTTAGGTCCAGGAGAGACCCAGTACTTC. It translates to CASSLGPGETQYF. This chain joins TRBV7-3 and TRBJ2-5; D unresolved. Germline V lookup: CDR1 SGHTA, CDR2 FQGTGA. V was trimmed by 2 bases and J by 4 bases, leaving 8 bases between them. This CDR3 region has 13 residues.

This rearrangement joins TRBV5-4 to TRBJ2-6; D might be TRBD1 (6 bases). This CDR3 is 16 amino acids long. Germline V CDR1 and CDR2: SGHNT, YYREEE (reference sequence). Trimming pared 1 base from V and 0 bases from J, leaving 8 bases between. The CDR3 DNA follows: TGTGCCAGCAGCTTGCCGACAGGCTCTGGGGCCAACGTCCTGACTTTC. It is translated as CASSLPTGSGANVLTF.

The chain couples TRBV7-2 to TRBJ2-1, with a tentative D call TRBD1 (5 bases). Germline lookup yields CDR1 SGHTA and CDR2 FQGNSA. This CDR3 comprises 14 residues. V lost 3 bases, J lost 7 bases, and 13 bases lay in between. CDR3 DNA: TGTGCCAGCAGCTTGGTGGGGCCAGGAAATGAGCAGTTCTTC. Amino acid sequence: CASSLVGPGNEQFF. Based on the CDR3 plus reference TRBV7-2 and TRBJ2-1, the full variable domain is GAGVSQSPSNKVTEKGKDVELRCDPISGHTALYWYRQSLGQGLEFLIYFQGNSAPDKSGLPSDRFSAERTGGSVSTLTIQRTQQEDSAVYLCASSLVGPGNEQFFGPGTRLTVL.

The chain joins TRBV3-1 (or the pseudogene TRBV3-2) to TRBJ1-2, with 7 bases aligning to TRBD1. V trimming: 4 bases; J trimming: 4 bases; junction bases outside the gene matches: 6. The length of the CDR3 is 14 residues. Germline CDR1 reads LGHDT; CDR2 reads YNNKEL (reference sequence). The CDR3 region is CASSPGQLSYGYTF. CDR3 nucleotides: TGTGCCAGCAGCCCGGGACAGCTAAGCTATGGCTACACCTTC.

CDR3 residues: CASSQYLGVGETQYF. As DNA, the CDR3 is TGTGCCAGCAGCCAATACCTGGGGGTCGGAGAGACCCAGTACTTC. The rearrangement joins TRBV14 to TRBJ2-5, with D tentatively TRBD1 or TRBD2 (5 bases each). Germline V gene sequence: CDR1 SGHDN, CDR2 FVKESK. The CDR3 covers 15 residues. Trimming pared 2 bases from V and 4 bases from J, leaving 14 bases between.

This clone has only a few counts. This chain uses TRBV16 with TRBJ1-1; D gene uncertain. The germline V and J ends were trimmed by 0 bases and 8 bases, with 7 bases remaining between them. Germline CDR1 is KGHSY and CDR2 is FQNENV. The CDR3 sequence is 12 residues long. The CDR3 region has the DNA TGTGCCAGCAGCCAATCGTCTCGGGAAGCTTTCTTT. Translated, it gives CASSQSSREAFF.